One sample yielded the 28 T cell receptor beta chains listed below, sequenced in a study of vaccination effects on CD4 cells after COVID-19 (dated by TCRdb to the early 2020s). After less than 13 days of culture, CD4+ T cells were isolated with the EasySep CD4+ T cell isolation kit. Each participant received two doses of an mRNA SARS-CoV-2 vaccine, either BNT162b2 or mRNA-1273. These receptors have no known antigen. Preparation of the library involved the immunoSEQ multiplex PCR assay. The table was pulled from immuneACCESS by TCRdb, which kept in-frame rearrangements only. Such tables lose some clones; where checked, under half of the loss comes from unresolved V genes, and the rest has no known cause. This sample comprises around 49,000 clones, approximately 70% of them detected only once. Clones ranked in the top ten supply under 10% of the sample. The material was CD4+ T cells from PBMCs cultured without peptide, obtained after COVID-19 vaccination. The source is a human donor who received a COVID-19 vaccine.

The V and J genes are TRBV5-1 and TRBJ2-5, with unresolved D. The germline gives CDR1 SGHRS, CDR2 YFSETQ. Trimming shortened V by 0 bases and J by 5 bases, and 11 bases separated the two germline ends. This CDR3 region has 14 residues. CDR3 loop: CASSLVQTGETQYF. Here the CDR3 DNA reads TGCGCCAGCAGCTTGGTACAAACCGGTGAGACCCAGTACTTC.

V gene TRBV19 combines with J gene TRBJ1-6, with D uncertain. CDR1 and CDR2 (germline): LNHDA, SQIVND (reference sequence). The V end lost 1 base, the J end lost 7 bases, and 11 bases lay between the germline ends. The CDR3 has 15 residues. CDR3 residues: CASSIGSRHNSPLHF. The CDR3 DNA reads TGTGCCAGTAGTATAGGATCACGCCACAATTCACCCCTCCACTTT.

This chain uses TRBV2 with TRBJ1-1; 9 bases are shared with TRBD1. Trimming cost V 7 bases and J 5 bases; bases outside gene matches: 8. Germline CDR1 is SNHLY and CDR2 is FYNNEI. CDR3 length: 14 amino acids. In nucleotides, the CDR3 is TGTGCCAGCACCCCACAGGGGGCTCTAACTGAAGCTTTCTTT. This encodes CASTPQGALTEAFF.

The V and J genes are TRBV6-5 and TRBJ1-5; D ambiguous. CDR3 length equals 15 residues. The germline V gene has CDR1 MNHEY and CDR2 SVGAGI. Trimming left V 0 bases short and J 5 bases short, with 11 bases between. The CDR3 DNA is TGTGCCAGCAGTTACTCCGCGACACTTCATCAGCCCCAGCATTTT. Translation gives CASSYSATLHQPQHF.

In this sample, this clone turned up once. J is TRBJ2-1 and V is TRBV24-1; D is uncertain. Per the germline V gene, CDR1 is KGHDR and CDR2 is SFDVKD. The V and J ends lost 6 bases and 0 bases respectively, with 11 bases between them. The CDR3 loop spans 15 amino acids. The CDR3: CATSRLVDSYNEQFF. CDR3 in DNA: TGTGCCACCAGTCGGCTCGTAGACTCCTACAATGAGCAGTTCTTC.

In its sample, this clone was seen a few times. The chain is built from TRBV10-3 and TRBJ1-4; 10 nucleotides agree with TRBD1. Germline loops: CDR1 ENHRY, CDR2 SYGVKD. The CDR3 spans 13 residues. J gave up 4 bases and V 10 bases, and 3 bases lay outside the gene matches. CDR3 region: CATRTGGNEKLFF. DNA for the CDR3: TGTGCCACAAGGACAGGGGGTAATGAAAAACTGTTTTTT.

The chain links TRBV14 to TRBJ1-2; possibly TRBD1 for D (6 bases). Germline lookup yields CDR1 SGHDN and CDR2 FVKESK. CDR3 length: 14 amino acids. Trimming left V 4 bases short and J 4 bases short, with 13 bases between. The chain's CDR3 is CASSPQGRGYGYTF. For the CDR3, the DNA is TGTGCCAGCAGCCCCCAGGGGCGAGGCTATGGCTACACCTTC.

In this sample, this clone turned up a few times. The chain has TRBV5-5 and TRBJ1-5; 7 bases fit TRBD1. V shed 0 bases and J 5 bases; nucleotides not matched to a gene: 2. CDR3 length equals 14 residues. The germline V gene encodes CDR1 SGHKS and CDR2 YYEKEE (reference sequence). The CDR3 loop reads CASSLGQGYQPQHF. The DNA for the CDR3 is TGTGCCAGCAGCTTGGGACAGGGATATCAGCCCCAGCATTTT.

The genes are TRBV9 and TRBJ1-4; D is perhaps TRBD1 (5 bases). V was shortened by 0 bases and J by 6 bases, with 15 bases between the two germline ends. This CDR3 region has 16 residues. CDR1 and CDR2 (germline): SGDLS, YYNGEE. The DNA of the CDR3 is TGTGCCAGCAGCGTAGCGGCATATCCCAGGGATGAAAAACTGTTTTTT. Translated: CASSVAAYPRDEKLFF.

Concerning this clone itself: This same CDR3 is encoded by further DNA sequences in the sample. The chain has TRBV11-3 and TRBJ2-1; a possible D gene is TRBD2 (5 bases). V was trimmed by 1 base and J by 4 bases, leaving 5 bases between them. The CDR3 sequence is 13 residues long. Germline V gene lookup returns CDR1 SGHNT and CDR2 YENEEA. The CDR3 sequence: CASSLGTYNEQFF. CDR3 nucleotides: TGTGCCAGCAGCTTAGGGACTTACAATGAGCAGTTCTTC.

The V call is TRBV7-2, the J call TRBJ2-2; possibly TRBD1 for D (6 bases). Trimming removed 2 bases at V and 5 bases at J, with 12 bases between. Germline V gene sequence: CDR1 SGHTA, CDR2 FQGNSA. The CDR3 totals 15 residues. The CDR3 nucleotides read TGTGCCAGCAGCTTACCGGGACAACTAACCGGGGAGCTGTTTTTT. Protein: CASSLPGQLTGELFF.

This rearrangement joins TRBV3-1 (or the pseudogene TRBV3-2) to TRBJ2-7; D unclear. The CDR3 has 15 residues. From germline, CDR1 is LGHDT and CDR2 YNNKEL (reference sequence). Between the trimmed V and J ends, which lost 4 bases and 2 bases, there was a span of 15 bases. DNA for the CDR3: TGTGCCAGCAGCCCATGGCCCAACCCGCCCTACGAGCAGTACTTC. Encoded protein: CASSPWPNPPYEQYF.

The gene calls are TRBV7-9 and TRBJ1-2; the D gene is possibly TRBD1 (6 bases). CDR3 size: 16 residues. V was cut by 5 bases and J by 1 base, with 17 bases left in between. Looked up from germline, CDR1 is SEHNR and CDR2 is FQNEAQ (reference sequence). Here the CDR3 reads CASSQDSLLYNYGYTF. DNA for the CDR3: TGTGCCAGCAGCCAGGACAGCTTATTATATAACTATGGCTACACCTTC.

The J gene is TRBJ2-1, the V gene TRBV21-1; the table names TRBD2, a call not compared with the DNA. TRBV21-1 constitutes a pseudogene. The CDR3 extends over 15 amino acids. The CDR3 sequence: CASSNGLLRQWEQFF. The CDR3 region has the DNA TGTGCCAGCAGCAACGGACTATTACGACAATGGGAGCAGTTCTTC.

This clone was picked up one time. The CDR3: CASSQESGNNQPQHF. Here the CDR3 DNA reads TGTGCCAGCAGCCAAGAGTCAGGAAACAATCAGCCCCAGCATTTT. J is TRBJ1-5 and V is TRBV14, with no clear D. Trimming pared 0 bases from V and 3 bases from J, leaving 9 bases between. The length of the CDR3 is 15 residues. Germline values: CDR1 SGHDN, CDR2 FVKESK.

The rearrangement links TRBV10-1 to TRBJ1-6; TRBD1 agrees at 7 bases. Germline CDR1 is WNHNN and CDR2 is SYGVQD (reference sequence). The CDR3 loop spans 14 amino acids. V was clipped by 3 bases and J by 11 bases; unmatched bases: 7. DNA for the CDR3: TGCGCCAGCAGTGACGGACAGGAGGTCGCACCCCTCCACTTT. It encodes CASSDGQEVAPLHF.

Written as DNA, the CDR3 is TGCGCCAGCAGCCAAAGGGGACTAGCGGGAGGAGGGTCCTACAATGAGCAGTTCTTC. Translation gives CASSQRGLAGGGSYNEQFF. The chain uses TRBV4-1 and TRBJ2-1; TRBD2 aligns across 15 bases. V lost 2 bases, J lost 1 base, and 6 bases stayed unmatched. The CDR3 is made up of 19 amino acids. CDR1 and CDR2 (germline): MGHRA, YSYEKL.

This chain joins TRBV5-5 and TRBJ1-1; unclear D gene. V lost 0 bases and J 0 bases, leaving 6 bases between the germline ends. The germline CDR1 and CDR2 sequences are SGHKS and YYEKEE (reference sequence). The CDR3 is made up of 14 amino acids. This CDR3 reads CASSLGTVNTEAFF. Here the CDR3 DNA reads TGTGCCAGCAGCTTGGGGACGGTGAACACTGAAGCTTTCTTT.

The genes are TRBV11-2 and TRBJ2-1, with TRBD1 identical over 8 bases. The CDR3 extends over 14 amino acids. The trim removed 4 bases at V and 5 bases at J, leaving 4 bases unmatched. Germline-derived CDR1 and CDR2 are SGHAT and FQNNGV. CDR3 sequence reads: CASSSDRVNNEQFF. For the CDR3, the DNA is TGTGCCAGCAGCTCGGACAGGGTAAACAATGAGCAGTTCTTC.

This rearrangement joins TRBV23-1 to TRBJ1-3; possible D gene TRBD1, 6 bases. TRBV23-1 is placed among ORFs of uncertain function. CDR3 length equals 17 residues. V was shortened by 0 bases and J by 0 bases, with 12 bases between the two germline ends. CDR3 amino acids: CASSQSGTPNSGNTIYF. CDR3 DNA: TGCGCCAGCAGTCAATCGGGGACACCGAACTCTGGAAACACCATATATTTT.

This sequence joins TRBV25-1 and TRBJ2-2; D might be TRBD1 (5 bases). Trimming took off 1 base at V and 7 bases at J, with 7 bases between the two ends. Germline lookup yields CDR1 MGHDK and CDR2 SYGVNS. CDR3 length: 13 amino acids. CDR3: CASSEWGHGELFF. The CDR3 DNA reads TGTGCCAGCAGTGAATGGGGCCACGGGGAGCTGTTTTTT.

This chain uses TRBV10-3 with TRBJ1-1; no firm D call. V gave up 4 bases and J gave up 0 bases, with 9 bases separating them. The CDR3 is made up of 14 amino acids. Germline lookup yields CDR1 ENHRY and CDR2 SYGVKD. CDR3 protein: CAISVDGMNTEAFF. DNA for the CDR3: TGTGCCATCAGTGTGGACGGGATGAACACTGAAGCTTTCTTT.

V and J are TRBV19 and TRBJ1-1, with D tentatively TRBD1 (5 bases). Germline V gives CDR1 LNHDA, CDR2 SQIVND (reference sequence). The CDR3 length is 14 residues. Trimming pared 3 bases from V and 3 bases from J, leaving 11 bases between. CDR3 protein: CASSMEGLDTEAFF. The CDR3 DNA is TGTGCCAGTAGTATGGAGGGGTTGGACACTGAAGCTTTCTTT.

This rearrangement joins TRBV7-9 to TRBJ2-5; TRBD2 matches at 11 bases. Germline values: CDR1 SEHNR, CDR2 FQNEAQ (reference sequence). This CDR3 has 15 residues. Losses at the gene ends were 5 bases for V and 7 bases for J; bases not matched to a gene: 9. CDR3 DNA sequence: TGTGCCAGCAGCACTAGCGGGGGAGCCGAAGGGACCCAGTACTTC. Its protein is CASSTSGGAEGTQYF.

The chain has TRBV21-1 and TRBJ1-1; TRBD1, the table's D call, was not compared with the DNA. TRBV21-1 is a pseudogene locus. This CDR3 is 16 amino acids long. In DNA, the CDR3 is TGTGCCAGCAGCAAAAATTGGGGACACCATAACACTGAAGCTTTCTTT. It translates to CASSKNWGHHNTEAFF.

V gene TRBV27 combines with J gene TRBJ2-7, with D possibly matching TRBD1 (6 bases). The germline V gene has CDR1 MNHEY and CDR2 SMNVEV (reference sequence). The CDR3 has 15 amino acids. Trimming took off 9 bases at V and 3 bases at J, with 21 bases between the two ends. This chain's CDR3 is CARLSGQRAVYEQYF. The DNA for the CDR3 is TGTGCCAGGTTGTCAGGACAGAGGGCGGTCTACGAGCAGTACTTC.

The chain links TRBV9 to TRBJ1-6; D is unclear. The ends were cut back, 2 bases at V and 9 bases at J, with 9 bases in the middle. The CDR3 spans 13 residues. CDR1 is SGDLS and CDR2 is YYNGEE in the germline V gene. CDR3 sequence (DNA): TGTGCCAGCAGCGTGGACGGAGGTTCACCCCTCCACTTT. It specifies CASSVDGGSPLHF. The full variable domain, completed using reference TRBV9 and TRBJ1-6, is DSGVTQTPKHLITATGQRVTLRCSPRSGDLSVYWYQQSLDQGLQFLIQYYNGEERAKGNILERFSAQQFPDLHSELNLSSLELGDSALYFCASSVDGGSPLHFGNGTRLTVT.

This rearrangement joins TRBV19 to TRBJ2-1; 9 bases fit TRBD2. Germline V gene lookup returns CDR1 LNHDA and CDR2 SQIVND (reference sequence). This CDR3 contains 15 residues. The V gene end was trimmed by 7 bases and the J gene end by 7 bases; junction bases not matched to a gene: 11. CDR3 sequence: CASIPSAGGKNEQFF. CDR3 DNA sequence: TGTGCCAGTATCCCTAGCGCGGGAGGGAAGAATGAGCAGTTCTTC.